This T cell receptor (beta chain) was identified in a study of CD8 T cells in ankylosing spondylitis. This clonotype was counted ten times or more. What it recognizes is unknown. The CDR3 spans 14 residues. V was clipped by 4 bases and J by 2 bases, with 12 bases between them. Germline values: CDR1 SEHNR, CDR2 FQNEAQ (reference sequence). Overall study findings and caveats: Blood from ankylosing spondylitis patients appeared to carry a characteristic roughly eight-variant TCR beta motif.

MiXCR, applied by TCRdb to the 5' RACE reads, yields one record per CDR3 protein. The table includes around 490,000 distinct CDR3 sequences, about 5.4% detected once. This sequence originates from a male donor with ankylosing spondylitis. V is TRBV7-9 and J is TRBJ2-7; D call uncertain. The sample was blood, either unsorted or a sorted T cell fraction (not recorded which). The CDR3 here is CASSSTPIPYEQYF. For the CDR3, the DNA is TGTGCCAGCAGCTCCACCCCCATTCCCTACGAGCAGTACTTC.